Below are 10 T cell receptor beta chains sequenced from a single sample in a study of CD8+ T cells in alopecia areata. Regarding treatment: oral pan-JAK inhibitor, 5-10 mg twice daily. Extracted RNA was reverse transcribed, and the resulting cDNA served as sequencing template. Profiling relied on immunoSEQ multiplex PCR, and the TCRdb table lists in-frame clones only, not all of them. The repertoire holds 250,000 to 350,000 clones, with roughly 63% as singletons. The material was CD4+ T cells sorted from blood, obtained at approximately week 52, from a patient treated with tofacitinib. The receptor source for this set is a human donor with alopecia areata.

The CDR3 DNA is TGTGCCTGGAGTGTTGGGGGTCCCGGGGAGCTGTTTTTT. It yields the protein CAWSVGGPGELFF. The V call is TRBV30, the J call TRBJ2-2; tentatively, D is TRBD1 or TRBD2 (5 bases each). Germline V gene sequence: CDR1 GTSNPN, CDR2 SVGIG (reference sequence). Trimming took off 0 bases at V and 6 bases at J, with 8 bases between the two ends. There are 13 residues in the CDR3.

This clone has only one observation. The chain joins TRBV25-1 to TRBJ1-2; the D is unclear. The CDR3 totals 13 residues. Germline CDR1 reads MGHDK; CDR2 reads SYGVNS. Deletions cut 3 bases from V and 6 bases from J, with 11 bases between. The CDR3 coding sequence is TGTGCCAGCAGTGACCCTTATGGGGATGGCTACACCTTC. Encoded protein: CASSDPYGDGYTF.

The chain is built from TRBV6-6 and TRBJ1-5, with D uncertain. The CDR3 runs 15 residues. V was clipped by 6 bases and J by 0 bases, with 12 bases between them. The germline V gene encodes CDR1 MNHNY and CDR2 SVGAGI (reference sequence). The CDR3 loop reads CASSLEGLSNQPQHF. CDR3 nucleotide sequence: TGTGCCAGCAGCCTAGAGGGCCTTAGCAATCAGCCCCAGCATTTT.

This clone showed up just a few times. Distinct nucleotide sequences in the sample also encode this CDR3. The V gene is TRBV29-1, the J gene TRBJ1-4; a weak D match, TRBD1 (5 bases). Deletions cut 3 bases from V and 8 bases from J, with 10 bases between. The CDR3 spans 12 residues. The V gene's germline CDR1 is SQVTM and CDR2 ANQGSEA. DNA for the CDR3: TGCAGCGTTGAGGGCAAGGGGGAAAAACTGTTTTTT. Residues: CSVEGKGEKLFF.

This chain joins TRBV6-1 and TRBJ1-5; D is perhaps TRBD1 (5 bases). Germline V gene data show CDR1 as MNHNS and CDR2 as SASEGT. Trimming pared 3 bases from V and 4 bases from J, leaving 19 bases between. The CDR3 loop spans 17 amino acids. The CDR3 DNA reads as TGTGCCAGCAGTGACCGGGACTCGCGTGGGGTAAATCAGCCCCAGCATTTT. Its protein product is CASSDRDSRGVNQPQHF.

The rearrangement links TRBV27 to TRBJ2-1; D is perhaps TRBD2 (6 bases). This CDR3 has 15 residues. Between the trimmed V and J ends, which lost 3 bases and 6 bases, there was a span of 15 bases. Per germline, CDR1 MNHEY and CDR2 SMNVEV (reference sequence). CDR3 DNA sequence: TGTGCCAGCAGTTTTCGGGGGACCCTGGGCAATGAGCAGTTCTTC. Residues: CASSFRGTLGNEQFF.

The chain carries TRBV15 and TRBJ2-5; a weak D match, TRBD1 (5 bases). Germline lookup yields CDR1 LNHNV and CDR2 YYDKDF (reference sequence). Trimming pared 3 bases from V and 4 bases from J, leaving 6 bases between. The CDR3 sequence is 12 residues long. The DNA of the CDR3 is TGTGCCACCAGCAGCAGGGCAGAGACCCAGTACTTC. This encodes CATSSRAETQYF.

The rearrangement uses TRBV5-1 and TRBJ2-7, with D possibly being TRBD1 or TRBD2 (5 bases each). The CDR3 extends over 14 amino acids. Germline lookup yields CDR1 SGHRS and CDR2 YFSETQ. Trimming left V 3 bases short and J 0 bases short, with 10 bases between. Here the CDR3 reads CASSWDPSSYEQYF. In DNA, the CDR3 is TGCGCCAGCAGCTGGGACCCGAGCTCCTACGAGCAGTACTTC.

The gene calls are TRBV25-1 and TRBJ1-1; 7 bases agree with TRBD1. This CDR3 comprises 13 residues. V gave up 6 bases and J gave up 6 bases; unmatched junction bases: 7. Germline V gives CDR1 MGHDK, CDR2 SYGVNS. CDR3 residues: CASRAGGRSEAFF. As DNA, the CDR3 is TGTGCCAGCAGGGCAGGGGGGAGGTCTGAAGCTTTCTTT.

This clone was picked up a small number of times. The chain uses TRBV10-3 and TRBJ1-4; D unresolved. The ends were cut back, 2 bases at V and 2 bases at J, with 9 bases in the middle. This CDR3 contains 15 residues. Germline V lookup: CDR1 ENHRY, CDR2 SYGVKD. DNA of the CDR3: TGTGCCATCAGTGAGAGCGGGGTTACTAATGAAAAACTGTTTTTT. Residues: CAISESGVTNEKLFF.